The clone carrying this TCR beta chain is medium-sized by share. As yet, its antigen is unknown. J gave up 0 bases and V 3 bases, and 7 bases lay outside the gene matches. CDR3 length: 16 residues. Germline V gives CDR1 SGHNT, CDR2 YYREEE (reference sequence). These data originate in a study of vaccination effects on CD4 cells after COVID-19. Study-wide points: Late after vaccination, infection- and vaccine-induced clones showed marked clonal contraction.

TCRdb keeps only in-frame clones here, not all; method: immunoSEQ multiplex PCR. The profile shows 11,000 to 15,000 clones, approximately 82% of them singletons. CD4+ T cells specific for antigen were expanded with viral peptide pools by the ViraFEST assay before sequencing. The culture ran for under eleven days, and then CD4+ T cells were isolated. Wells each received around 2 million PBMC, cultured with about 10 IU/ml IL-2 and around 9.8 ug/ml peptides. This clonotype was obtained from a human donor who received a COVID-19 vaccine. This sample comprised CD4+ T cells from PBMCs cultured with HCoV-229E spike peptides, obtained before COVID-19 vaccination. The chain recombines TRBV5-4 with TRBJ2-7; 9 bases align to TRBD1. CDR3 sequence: CASSSSGQGTSYEQYF. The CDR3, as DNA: TGTGCCAGCAGCTCATCCGGACAGGGGACCTCCTACGAGCAGTACTTC.